One sample yielded the 27 T cell receptor beta chains listed below, sequenced in a study of cytomegalovirus exposure and HLA in healthy donors. The primer mix had 60 Vbeta and 13 Jbeta primers. The method was immunoSEQ multiplex PCR; TCRdb's version includes in-frame clones alone and lacks a portion of them. Of about 160,000 clones listed, approximately 80% are singletons. Source material: PBMCs. The origin of the receptors is a male donor in good health and CMV-seronegative.

V usage is TRBV27 and J usage is TRBJ2-7, with 8 bases matching TRBD1. The germline V gene has CDR1 MNHEY and CDR2 SMNVEV (reference sequence). V trimming: 6 bases; J trimming: 6 bases; junction bases outside the gene matches: 7. This CDR3 region has 13 residues. DNA of the CDR3: TGTGCCAGCAGGGGGACAGGTGTTAGCGAGCAGTACTTC. Its translation is CASRGTGVSEQYF.

The V gene is TRBV19, the J gene TRBJ1-2; D is unresolved. The CDR3 is 16 residues long. CDR1 and CDR2 (germline): LNHDA, SQIVND (reference sequence). V was shortened by 5 bases and J by 0 bases, with 16 bases between the two germline ends. CDR3 sequence: CASSPRGGVPNYGYTF. In DNA, the CDR3 is TGTGCCAGTAGTCCCCGCGGTGGAGTTCCTAACTATGGCTACACCTTC.

This clone was detected a few times. V is TRBV4-3 and J is TRBJ2-7; 9 nucleotides align to TRBD2. This CDR3 contains 19 residues. CDR1 is LGHNA, CDR2 YSLEER, per germline. V was clipped by 1 base and J by 0 bases; unmatched bases: 13. CDR3 coding DNA: TGCGCCAGCAGCCAAGTCCGCAGGGGGGCTAGCGGGGTCTCCTACGAGCAGTACTTC. It translates to CASSQVRRGASGVSYEQYF.

This clone was seen a single time. The V gene is TRBV7-9, the J gene TRBJ2-7, with TRBD1 matching 9 bases. The CDR3 runs to 15 residues. Germline CDR1 reads SEHNR; CDR2 reads FQNEAQ (reference sequence). V was clipped by 5 bases and J by 5 bases; unmatched bases: 10. The CDR3 protein is CASSPNGQGNDEQYF. CDR3 in DNA: TGTGCCAGCAGCCCCAACGGACAGGGGAATGACGAGCAGTACTTC. The full variable domain, completed using reference TRBV7-9 and TRBJ2-7, is DTGVSQNPRHKITKRGQNVTFRCDPISEHNRLYWYRQTLGQGPEFLTYFQNEAQLEKSRLLSDRFSAERPKGSFSTLEIQRTEQGDSAMYLCASSPNGQGNDEQYFGPGTRLTVT.

This chain connects TRBV5-1 to TRBJ1-2; D perhaps matches TRBD1 (6 bases). The CDR3 runs 13 residues. Germline assignment: CDR1 SGHRS and CDR2 YFSETQ. V lost 0 bases to trimming and J lost 8 bases, with 11 bases between them. CDR3 DNA sequence: TGCGCCAGCAGCTTGGATAACAGGGAAGGCTACACCTTC. Translated: CASSLDNREGYTF.

This clone was observed a handful of times. The V call is TRBV4-2, the J call TRBJ1-1; 7 bases are shared with TRBD1. The trim removed 1 base at V and 6 bases at J, leaving 5 bases unmatched. Germline V CDR1 and CDR2: LGHNA, YNFKEQ. CDR3 length equals 14 residues. The CDR3 DNA reads TGTGCCAGCAGCCAAGTCGACAGGGAAGCTGAAGCTTTCTTT. This codes for CASSQVDREAEAFF.

V and J are TRBV4-1 and TRBJ2-5, with 8 bases that match TRBD1. Germline lookup yields CDR1 MGHRA and CDR2 YSYEKL. After removal of 0 bases from V and 4 bases from J, the junction contained 4 bases not matched to a gene. The CDR3 sequence is 15 residues long. The CDR3 DNA sequence: TGCGCCAGCAGCCAAGATTGGACAGGGTTAGAGACCCAGTACTTC. Amino acids: CASSQDWTGLETQYF.

This clone was observed a handful of times. The chain joins TRBV5-1 to TRBJ2-7, with TRBD2 matching over 9 bases. J lost 3 bases, V lost 4 bases, and 5 bases had no gene match. CDR3 length equals 14 residues. The germline V gene encodes CDR1 SGHRS and CDR2 YFSETQ. CDR3 in amino acids: CASSPRTSVYEQYF. The CDR3 bases are TGCGCCAGCAGCCCCAGGACTAGCGTCTACGAGCAGTACTTC.

The chain carries TRBV7-3 and TRBJ1-1; perhaps TRBD1 as D (5 bases). Germline-derived CDR1 and CDR2 are SGHTA and FQGTGA. With 4 bases removed from V and 1 base from J, the gap between germline ends came to 13 bases. This CDR3 comprises 15 residues. DNA for the CDR3: TGTGCCAGCAGCTCGCAACCCGGGGGGAACACTGAAGCTTTCTTT. This gives the protein CASSSQPGGNTEAFF.

This clone has just one count. V gene TRBV4-2 combines with J gene TRBJ1-2; D ambiguous. The CDR3 totals 15 residues. Germline CDR1 reads LGHNA; CDR2 reads YNFKEQ. The V and J ends lost 1 base and 5 bases respectively, with 14 bases between them. The CDR3, as DNA: TGTGCCAGCAGCCAAGTACCAGGCCAGGTTTATGGCTACACCTTC. Translating it yields CASSQVPGQVYGYTF.

The J gene is TRBJ2-7, the V gene TRBV4-1, with a weak D call TRBD1 (5 bases). The CDR3 has 13 amino acids. Germline values: CDR1 MGHRA, CDR2 YSYEKL. The germline V and J ends were trimmed by 5 bases and 1 base, with 9 bases remaining between them. The CDR3 DNA is TGCGCCAGCAGCTTTGACAGATCCTACGAGCAGTACTTC. Protein product: CASSFDRSYEQYF.

The chain carries TRBV5-4 and TRBJ2-6; 7 nucleotides line up with TRBD2. The germline V gene encodes CDR1 SGHNT and CDR2 YYREEE (reference sequence). V was clipped by 1 base and J by 3 bases; unmatched bases: 1. The CDR3 runs to 15 residues. The CDR3 DNA sequence: TGTGCCAGCAGCTTGCCGGGGGGTGGGGCCAACGTCCTGACTTTC. This gives the protein CASSLPGGGANVLTF.

The rearrangement links TRBV4-1 to TRBJ2-1; 9 nucleotides match TRBD2. The germline gives CDR1 MGHRA, CDR2 YSYEKL. There are 19 residues in the CDR3. Unmatched junction bases numbered 19, after V lost 1 base and J lost 9 bases. CDR3 nucleotide sequence: TGCGCCAGCAGCCAAGTAGGAAAACTTTCGCGGGAGGGATGGGGTGAGCAGTTCTTC. This encodes CASSQVGKLSREGWGEQFF.

In this sample, this clone turned up a few times. The chain uses TRBV5-1 and TRBJ2-7, with unresolved D. Germline CDR1 reads SGHRS; CDR2 reads YFSETQ. V was trimmed by 4 bases and J by 0 bases, leaving 11 bases between them. There are 14 residues in the CDR3. The CDR3 reads CASSELTSSYEQYF. Written as DNA, the CDR3 is TGCGCCAGCAGCGAGCTGACAAGCTCCTACGAGCAGTACTTC. The complete variable domain, with remaining parts taken from reference TRBV5-1 and TRBJ2-7, reads KAGVTQTPRYLIKTRGQQVTLSCSPISGHRSVSWYQQTPGQGLQFLFEYFSETQRNKGNFPGRFSGRQFSNSRSEMNVSTLELGDSALYLCASSELTSSYEQYFGPGTRLTVT.

As to this clone: One junction end disagrees with the germline gene, perhaps due to a read error. This chain links TRBV4-1 with TRBJ1-1; D is perhaps TRBD1 (5 bases). Per germline, CDR1 MGHRA and CDR2 YSYEKL. This CDR3 has 15 residues. For the CDR3, the DNA is TGCGCCAGCAGCCGACCGAGGGGCGGGAACCCTGAAGCTTTCTTT. Protein: CASSRPRGGNPEAFF.

The chain uses TRBV2 and TRBJ2-7; 9 nucleotides match TRBD1. The CDR3 contains 14 residues. Germline CDR1 SNHLY, CDR2 FYNNEI. The ends lost 2 bases at V and 2 bases at J; junction bases unmatched: 1. This chain's CDR3 is CASSERDRAYEQYF. For the CDR3, the DNA is TGTGCCAGCAGTGAACGGGACAGGGCCTACGAGCAGTACTTC.

This chain connects TRBV27 to TRBJ2-2; the match to TRBD2 covers 11 bases. The germline V gene encodes CDR1 MNHEY and CDR2 SMNVEV (reference sequence). The CDR3 contains 18 residues. The V and J ends lost 3 bases and 3 bases, in that order; junction bases with no gene match: 9. The CDR3 DNA sequence: TGTGCCAGCAGTTTCGGACTAGCGGGTAAATGGCACACCGGGGAGCTGTTTTTT. It encodes CASSFGLAGKWHTGELFF.

The chain links TRBV29-1 to TRBJ2-6; 7 bases agree with TRBD2. The V gene's germline CDR1 is SQVTM and CDR2 ANQGSEA. The CDR3 runs 17 residues. The trim removed 7 bases at V and 1 base at J, leaving 13 bases unmatched. For the CDR3, the DNA is TGCAGCGCCGACATAGCGGGCAGCTTTTCTGGGGCCAACGTCCTGACTTTC. This codes for CSADIAGSFSGANVLTF. The full variable domain, with the rest looked up from reference TRBV29-1 and TRBJ2-6, is SAVISQKPSRDICQRGTSLTIQCQVDSQVTMMFWYRQQPGQSLTLIATANQGSEATYESGFVIDKFPISRPNLTFSTLTVSNMSPEDSSIYLCSADIAGSFSGANVLTFGAGSRLTVL.

The gene calls are TRBV2 and TRBJ1-3, with TRBD1 as a possible D gene (6 bases). The CDR3 spans 14 residues. Germline CDR1 reads SNHLY; CDR2 reads FYNNEI. The V gene lost 8 bases and the J gene lost 0 bases, with 11 bases spanning the gap. Here the CDR3 reads CASGGGGSGNTIYF. The CDR3 coding sequence is TGTGCCAGCGGAGGGGGGGGCTCTGGAAACACCATATATTTT.

This rearrangement joins TRBV9 to TRBJ2-3; no clear D gene. Germline V gene lookup returns CDR1 SGDLS and CDR2 YYNGEE. The CDR3 runs 14 residues. Between the trimmed V and J ends, which lost 0 bases and 2 bases, there was a span of 7 bases. The CDR3 DNA is TGTGCCAGCAGCGTAGGTCAGTACACAGATACGCAGTATTTT. Amino acid sequence: CASSVGQYTDTQYF.

The chain couples TRBV19 to TRBJ1-3; 7 bases align to TRBD1. The CDR3 has 16 amino acids. The V gene's germline CDR1 is LNHDA and CDR2 SQIVND (reference sequence). V was pared by 3 bases and J by 7 bases, with 12 bases of the junction left unmatched. This CDR3 is CASSMGQPHSSNTIYF. The CDR3, as DNA: TGTGCCAGTAGTATGGGACAGCCTCATTCAAGCAACACCATATATTTT.

The chain recombines TRBV28 with TRBJ2-2, with 7 bases fitting TRBD2. CDR1 and CDR2 from the germline V gene are MDHEN and SYDVKM. The V segment lost 5 bases and the J segment 6 bases; nucleotides outside the gene matches: 9. The CDR3 has 15 residues. CDR3 loop: CASSPGGSLAGELFF. The CDR3 coding sequence is TGTGCCAGCAGTCCCGGCGGGAGTTTAGCCGGGGAGCTGTTTTTT. The full variable domain, its missing parts supplied by reference TRBV28 and TRBJ2-2, is DVKVTQSSRYLVKRTGEKVFLECVQDMDHENMFWYRQDPGLGLRLIYFSYDVKMKEKGDIPEGYSVSREKKERFSLILESASTNQTSMYLCASSPGGSLAGELFFGEGSRLTVL.

The chain joins TRBV4-3 to TRBJ1-1; 7 bases map to TRBD1. The germline gives CDR1 LGHNA, CDR2 YSLEER. The CDR3 runs to 14 residues. The trim removed 5 bases at V and 5 bases at J, leaving 8 bases unmatched. CDR3 protein: CASSTHRGWTEAFF. In DNA, the CDR3 is TGCGCCAGCAGCACCCACAGGGGTTGGACTGAAGCTTTCTTT.

This clone was recorded only once. The chain has TRBV6-1 and TRBJ2-6; unclear D gene. This CDR3 spans 15 amino acids. Germline lookup yields CDR1 MNHNS and CDR2 SASEGT. Trimming removed 5 bases at V and 4 bases at J, with 12 bases between. The CDR3 nucleotides are TGTGCCAGCAGTTTTCGAGTCTCGGGGGCCAACGTCCTGACTTTC. Protein product: CASSFRVSGANVLTF.

The J gene is TRBJ1-3, the V gene TRBV4-3; a weak D match, TRBD1 (6 bases). The CDR3 is made up of 17 amino acids. The germline CDR1 and CDR2 sequences are LGHNA and YSLEER. Trimming took 4 bases from V and 0 from J, leaving 16 bases between them. CDR3 in DNA: TGCGCCAGCAGCCGAACCCGGGACACCTTCTCTGGAAACACCATATATTTT. It specifies CASSRTRDTFSGNTIYF.

V is TRBV4-3 and J is TRBJ2-1; D ambiguous. Trimming stripped 0 bases from V and 8 bases from J, with 20 bases between. The germline gives CDR1 LGHNA, CDR2 YSLEER. This CDR3 spans 17 amino acids. The CDR3 bases are TGCGCCAGCAGCCAAGAACGGGTCGTCTCCCTTGTCGATGAGCAGTTCTTC. The encoded protein is CASSQERVVSLVDEQFF.

The rearrangement uses TRBV29-1 and TRBJ2-7; D possibly corresponds to TRBD1 (6 bases). V was cut by 6 bases and J by 9 bases, with 27 bases left in between. Germline CDR1 is SQVTM and CDR2 is ANQGSEA. This CDR3 region has 15 residues. CDR3 sequence: CSVQGSDRGARGQYF. CDR3 DNA sequence: TGCAGCGTCCAGGGGTCGGACAGAGGAGCCAGAGGGCAGTACTTC.